These 29 T cell receptor beta chains were all obtained from the same sample, sequenced in a study of OX40 agonist ivuxolimab in advanced cancers. Libraries were constructed by the immunoSEQ multiplex PCR assay. Drawn from immuneACCESS, this table holds only the in-frame rearrangements with V and J called that TCRdb kept. Clones are partly lost; checked studies trace under half to an unresolved V gene and leave the rest unexplained. This sample gives around 80,000 clones in total; approximately 88% of them show up just once. The ten largest clones add up to approximately 7.4% of the sample. The sequences come from CD4+ or CD8+ T cells sorted from blood, collected in a trial of the OX40 agonist ivuxolimab. Receptors originate from an adult with an advanced solid tumor such as melanoma, head and neck, liver or kidney cancer.

The V gene is TRBV9, the J gene TRBJ2-2; D perhaps matches TRBD2 (5 bases). CDR3 length equals 15 residues. V shed 2 bases and J shed 7 bases, with 15 bases lying between them. Germline V gene data show CDR1 as SGDLS and CDR2 as YYNGEE. Here the CDR3 reads CASSVDVANGGELFF. CDR3 sequence (DNA): TGTGCCAGCAGCGTGGACGTAGCGAATGGCGGGGAGCTGTTTTTT.

The chain couples TRBV7-8 to TRBJ2-7; D is ambiguous. Trimming removed 0 bases at V and 5 bases at J, with 8 bases between. The germline CDR1 and CDR2 sequences are SGHVS and FQNEAQ. This CDR3 has 13 residues. The CDR3: CASSLARLNEQYF. CDR3 nucleotide sequence: TGTGCCAGCAGCTTAGCGAGGCTAAACGAGCAGTACTTC.

The chain recombines TRBV29-1 with TRBJ2-1; 10 nucleotides match TRBD1. The CDR3 contains 15 residues. The V gene's germline CDR1 is SQVTM and CDR2 ANQGSEA. The CDR3 protein is CSGSRDRGRYNEQFF. The CDR3 region has the DNA TGCAGTGGATCCCGGGACAGGGGACGTTACAATGAGCAGTTCTTC.

The chain is built from TRBV19 and TRBJ1-6, with TRBD1 matching 7 bases. V lost 5 bases, J lost 5 bases, and 12 bases stayed unmatched. The CDR3 contains 17 residues. Germline loops: CDR1 LNHDA, CDR2 SQIVND (reference sequence). CDR3 protein: CASSARQGGGNNSPLHF. Here the CDR3 DNA reads TGTGCCAGTAGTGCAAGACAGGGCGGAGGTAATAATTCACCCCTCCACTTT. Combining the CDR3 with reference TRBV19 and TRBJ1-6 gives the whole variable domain DGGITQSPKYLFRKEGQNVTLSCEQNLNHDAMYWYRQDPGQGLRLIYYSQIVNDFQKGDIAEGYSVSREKKESFPLTVTSAQKNPTAFYLCASSARQGGGNNSPLHFGNGTRLTVT.

The rearrangement uses TRBV7-2 and TRBJ2-7; unclear D gene. The germline CDR1 and CDR2 sequences are SGHTA and FQGNSA. Trimming cost V 5 bases and J 2 bases, with 19 bases left between them. This CDR3 is 16 amino acids long. The CDR3 nucleotides are TGTGCCAGCAGCCCAGAGTTTGGGCTAGGGACCTACGAGCAGTACTTC. This codes for CASSPEFGLGTYEQYF.

The chain combines TRBV6-1 with TRBJ1-2, with 7 bases identical to TRBD1. Germline loops: CDR1 MNHNS, CDR2 SASEGT. This CDR3 comprises 11 residues. V dropped 6 bases and J dropped 8; count of bases not matched to a gene: 3. The CDR3 region is CASSPDRGYTF. The CDR3, as DNA: TGTGCCAGCAGCCCGGACAGGGGCTACACCTTC.

A word on this clone: At one end, the junction sequence differs from germline, possibly due to a read error. V gene TRBV29-1 combines with J gene TRBJ1-2, with 12 bases identical to TRBD1. Germline CDR1 and CDR2: SQVTM and ANQGSEA. CDR3 length equals 11 residues. The CDR3 DNA follows: TGCAGCGTTTCGGGACAGGGGGCATACTCCTTC. Translation: CSVSGQGAYSF.

This chain connects TRBV6-6 to TRBJ2-1; D is uncertain. This CDR3 spans 11 amino acids. Trimming left V 2 bases short and J 9 bases short, with 5 bases between. CDR1 and CDR2 from the germline V gene are MNHNY and SVGAGI (reference sequence). CDR3 in amino acids: CASSYQVEQFF. The CDR3 nucleotides read TGTGCCAGCAGTTACCAGGTTGAGCAGTTCTTC.

V is TRBV19 and J is TRBJ2-3, with no clear D. This CDR3 spans 13 amino acids. V lost 5 bases and J lost 0, with 6 bases in between. Germline V CDR1 and CDR2: LNHDA, SQIVND (reference sequence). The chain's CDR3 is CASSVTSTDTQYF. The CDR3 DNA is TGTGCCAGTAGTGTGACTAGCACAGATACGCAGTATTTT.

The genes are TRBV11-2 and TRBJ1-1; no reliable D call. The V end lost 1 base, the J end lost 1 base, and 4 bases lay between the germline ends. CDR1 is SGHAT, CDR2 FQNNGV, per germline. The CDR3 runs to 13 residues. The CDR3 DNA sequence: TGTGCCAGCAGCTTAGGTACGAACACTGAAGCTTTCTTT. Its protein is CASSLGTNTEAFF.

The V gene is TRBV28, the J gene TRBJ1-1; perhaps TRBD1 as D (5 bases). The CDR3 extends over 15 amino acids. The germline CDR1 and CDR2 sequences are MDHEN and SYDVKM. The ends were cut back, 7 bases at V and 5 bases at J, with 20 bases in the middle. In DNA form, the CDR3 reads TGTGCCAGCACCCCTCTGGGCCAGGGCAGAACTGAAGCTTTCTTT. It yields the protein CASTPLGQGRTEAFF.

The chain has TRBV7-3 and TRBJ2-7; TRBD1 aligns across 7 bases. V was clipped by 5 bases and J by 4 bases; unmatched bases: 14. The germline CDR1 and CDR2 sequences are SGHTA and FQGTGA. There are 16 residues in the CDR3. The DNA for the CDR3 is TGTGCCAGCAGCGAGTTACAGGGGAAAAACCGATACGAGCAGTACTTC. This codes for CASSELQGKNRYEQYF.

The chain carries TRBV5-8 and TRBJ2-1; D remains unclear. The CDR3 loop spans 15 amino acids. Germline values: CDR1 SGHTS, CDR2 YDEGEE. With 0 bases removed from V and 6 bases from J, the gap between germline ends came to 13 bases. The CDR3 reads CASSLVPIHLNEQFF. CDR3 nucleotides: TGTGCCAGCAGCTTGGTGCCAATACATCTCAATGAGCAGTTCTTC. Filled out from reference TRBV5-8 and TRBJ2-1, the complete variable domain reads EAGVTQSPTHLIKTRGQQATLRCSPISGHTSVYWYQQALGLGLQFLLWYDEGEERNRGNFPPRFSGRQFPNYSSELNVNALELEDSALYLCASSLVPIHLNEQFFGPGTRLTVL.

V gene TRBV6-1 combines with J gene TRBJ2-3; 8 positions agree with TRBD1. Germline-derived CDR1 and CDR2 are MNHNS and SASEGT. V shed 4 bases, J shed 7 bases, and the junction held 7 bases outside the gene matches. This CDR3 region has 14 residues. DNA for the CDR3: TGTGCCAGCAGTGCTACTACAGGGGGGCATACGCAGTATTTT. Translated, it gives CASSATTGGHTQYF.

The chain is built from TRBV10-3 and TRBJ1-2; a possible D gene is TRBD1 (5 bases). This CDR3 contains 13 residues. The germline V and J ends were trimmed by 8 bases and 6 bases, with 16 bases remaining between them. Germline V CDR1 and CDR2: ENHRY, SYGVKD. The CDR3 DNA sequence: TGTGCCATCGGGCAAGGGGTTGGGCATGGCTACACCTTC. This gives the protein CAIGQGVGHGYTF.

J is TRBJ2-2 and V is TRBV5-1; TRBD2 matches 8 bases. The CDR3 extends over 14 amino acids. V lost 7 bases to trimming and J lost 5 bases; unmatched junction nucleotides: 7. The germline V gene encodes CDR1 SGHRS and CDR2 YFSETQ. The CDR3: CASGAGATTGELFF. The CDR3 DNA reads as TGCGCCAGCGGAGCGGGAGCAACGACCGGGGAGCTGTTTTTT.

The chain combines TRBV6-1 with TRBJ2-1; TRBD1 is a possible D gene (6 bases). CDR1 and CDR2 (germline): MNHNS, SASEGT. With 4 bases removed from V and 5 bases from J, the gap between germline ends came to 12 bases. The CDR3 has 14 residues. The CDR3, as DNA: TGTGCCAGCAGTGGGATCTGGGACAACAATGAGCAGTTCTTC. This translates into CASSGIWDNNEQFF.

The rearrangement links TRBV18 to TRBJ2-1; no firm D call. Germline lookup yields CDR1 KGHSH and CDR2 LQKENI. The V end was cut by 2 bases, the J end by 2 bases, with 7 bases between. CDR3 size: 14 residues. Here the CDR3 reads CASSPFEPYNEQFF. The CDR3, as DNA: TGTGCCAGCTCACCATTCGAGCCCTACAATGAGCAGTTCTTC.

The rearrangement links TRBV30 to TRBJ2-5, with D perhaps TRBD1 or TRBD2 (6 bases each). V lost 0 bases to trimming and J lost 1 base, with 12 bases between them. Germline-derived CDR1 and CDR2 are GTSNPN and SVGIG (reference sequence). The CDR3 has 15 amino acids. The CDR3 DNA follows: TGTGCCTGGAGTGTTACCGGGGGCCTCCAAGAGACCCAGTACTTC. Translating gives CAWSVTGGLQETQYF.

In its sample, this clone was seen a few times. This chain connects TRBV27 to TRBJ2-7, with D tentatively TRBD2 (6 bases). The V end lost 5 bases, the J end lost 3 bases, and 17 bases lay between the germline ends. CDR1 MNHEY and CDR2 SMNVEV come from the germline V gene (reference sequence). This CDR3 region has 15 residues. This chain's CDR3 is CASSPVSAGDYEQYF. In DNA form, the CDR3 reads TGTGCCAGCAGTCCCGTTTCAGCGGGCGACTACGAGCAGTACTTC.

This clone is a singleton in its sample. The chain combines TRBV7-3 with TRBJ2-1, with D perhaps assigned TRBD1 or TRBD2 (6 bases each). The CDR3 runs to 15 residues. Looked up from germline, CDR1 is SGHTA and CDR2 is FQGTGA. Trimming stripped 8 bases from V and 10 bases from J, with 24 bases between. CDR3 DNA sequence: TGTGCCAGCTCCCCGGGGGCGGGCCACTCGGGGGAGCAGTTCTTC. This encodes CASSPGAGHSGEQFF.

The chain carries TRBV27 and TRBJ2-1; 7 bases align to TRBD1. The CDR3 is 18 amino acids. V shed 2 bases, J shed 3 bases, and the junction held 13 bases outside the gene matches. The germline gives CDR1 MNHEY, CDR2 SMNVEV (reference sequence). The CDR3 DNA follows: TGTGCCAGCAGTTTAAGGGGGCTGATACAGGGTCTCTACAATGAGCAGTTCTTC. Amino acid sequence: CASSLRGLIQGLYNEQFF.

This chain connects TRBV10-3 to TRBJ2-5, with TRBD2 matching 11 bases. With V trimmed by 4 bases and J by 2 bases, 3 bases remained unmatched. The CDR3 contains 15 residues. Germline V gene data show CDR1 as ENHRY and CDR2 as SYGVKD. The CDR3 DNA is TGTGCCATCAGTGGCCGACTAGCGGGACAAGAGACCCAGTACTTC. This gives the protein CAISGRLAGQETQYF.

V usage is TRBV4-1 and J usage is TRBJ1-6; D is unresolved. The germline V and J ends were trimmed by 4 bases and 10 bases, with 17 bases remaining between them. In germline, CDR1 is MGHRA, CDR2 YSYEKL. The length of the CDR3 is 15 residues. For the CDR3, the DNA is TGCGCCAGCAGCCCGGAGCCGAAGGGCTGGTCACCCCTCCACTTT. Its translation is CASSPEPKGWSPLHF.

The chain is built from TRBV11-2 and TRBJ2-5, with D maybe TRBD2 (6 bases). Deletions cut 5 bases from V and 5 bases from J, with 18 bases between. The CDR3 extends over 15 amino acids. The germline CDR1 and CDR2 sequences are SGHAT and FQNNGV. CDR3 bases: TGTGCCAGCAGCATACGGAGGGCCAAGAAGGAGACCCAGTACTTC. It translates to CASSIRRAKKETQYF.

This clone was seen just once. This chain joins TRBV7-9 and TRBJ2-3, with 9 bases fitting TRBD1. The CDR3 contains 16 residues. Germline V gives CDR1 SEHNR, CDR2 FQNEAQ (reference sequence). Germline trimming cut 5 bases from V and 0 bases from J; bases unmatched to any gene: 6. The CDR3 nucleotides read TGTGCCAGCAGCGTAACCGGGACAGGGAGCACAGATACGCAGTATTTT. Translating gives CASSVTGTGSTDTQYF.

The chain recombines TRBV6-6 with TRBJ1-3; TRBD1 is a possible D gene (5 bases). Trimming shortened V by 6 bases and J by 2 bases, and 5 bases separated the two germline ends. From germline, CDR1 is MNHNY and CDR2 SVGAGI (reference sequence). The CDR3 spans 12 residues. The CDR3 sequence is CASRGPGNTIYF. For the CDR3, the DNA is TGTGCCAGCAGGGGACCTGGAAACACCATATATTTT.

V and J are TRBV5-1 and TRBJ2-5; D assignment may be TRBD1 or TRBD2 (7 bases each). The CDR3 has 15 residues. Germline V gene lookup returns CDR1 SGHRS and CDR2 YFSETQ. Trimming left V 0 bases short and J 3 bases short, with 12 bases between. As DNA, the CDR3 is TGCGCCAGCAGCTTGGGCAGGGGGAGGGAAGAGACCCAGTACTTC. Protein sequence: CASSLGRGREETQYF.

The chain links TRBV5-4 to TRBJ2-7; no clear D gene. CDR1 is SGHNT and CDR2 is YYREEE in the germline V gene (reference sequence). Deletions cut 2 bases from V and 0 bases from J, with 9 bases between. This CDR3 comprises 14 residues. The CDR3 spells CASSFIGPSYEQYF. In DNA, the CDR3 is TGTGCCAGCAGCTTTATAGGGCCCTCCTACGAGCAGTACTTC.